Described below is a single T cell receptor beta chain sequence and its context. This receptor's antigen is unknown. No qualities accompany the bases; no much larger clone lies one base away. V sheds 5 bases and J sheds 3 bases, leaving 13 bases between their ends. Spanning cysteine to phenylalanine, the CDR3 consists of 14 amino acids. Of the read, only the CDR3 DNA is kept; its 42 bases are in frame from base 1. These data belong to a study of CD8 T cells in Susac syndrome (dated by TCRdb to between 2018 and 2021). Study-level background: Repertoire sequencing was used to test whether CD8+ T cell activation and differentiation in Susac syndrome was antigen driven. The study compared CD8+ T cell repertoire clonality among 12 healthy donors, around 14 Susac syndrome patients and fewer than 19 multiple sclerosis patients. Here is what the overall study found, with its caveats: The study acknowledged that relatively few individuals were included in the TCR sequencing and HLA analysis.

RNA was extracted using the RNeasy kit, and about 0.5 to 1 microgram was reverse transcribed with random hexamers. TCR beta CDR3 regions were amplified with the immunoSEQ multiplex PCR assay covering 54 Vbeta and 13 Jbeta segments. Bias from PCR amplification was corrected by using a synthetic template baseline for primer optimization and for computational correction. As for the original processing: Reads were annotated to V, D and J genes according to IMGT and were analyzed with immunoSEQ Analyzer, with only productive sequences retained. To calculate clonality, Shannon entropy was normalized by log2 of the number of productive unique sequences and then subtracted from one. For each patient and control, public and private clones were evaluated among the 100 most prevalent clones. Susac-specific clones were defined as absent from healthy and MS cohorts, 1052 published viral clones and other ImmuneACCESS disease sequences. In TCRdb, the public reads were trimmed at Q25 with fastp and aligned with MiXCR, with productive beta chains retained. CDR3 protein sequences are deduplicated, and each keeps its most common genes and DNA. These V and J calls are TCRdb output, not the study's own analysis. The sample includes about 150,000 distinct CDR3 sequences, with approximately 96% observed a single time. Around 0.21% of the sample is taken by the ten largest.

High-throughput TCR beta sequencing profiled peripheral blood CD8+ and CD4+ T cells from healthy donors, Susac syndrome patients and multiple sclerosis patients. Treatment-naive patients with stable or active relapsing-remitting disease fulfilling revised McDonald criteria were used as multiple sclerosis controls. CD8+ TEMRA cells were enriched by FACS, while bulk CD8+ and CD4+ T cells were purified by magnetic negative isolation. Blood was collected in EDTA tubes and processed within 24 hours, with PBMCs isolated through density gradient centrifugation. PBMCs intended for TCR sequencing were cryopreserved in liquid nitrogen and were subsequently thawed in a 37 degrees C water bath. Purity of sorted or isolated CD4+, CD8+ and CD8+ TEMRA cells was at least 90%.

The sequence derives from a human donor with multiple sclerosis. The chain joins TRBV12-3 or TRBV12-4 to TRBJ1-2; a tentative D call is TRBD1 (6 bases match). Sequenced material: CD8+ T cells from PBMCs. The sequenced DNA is TGTGCCAGCAGTACGACAGGCGGGGACTATGGCTACACCTTC. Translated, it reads CASSTTGGDYGYTF.